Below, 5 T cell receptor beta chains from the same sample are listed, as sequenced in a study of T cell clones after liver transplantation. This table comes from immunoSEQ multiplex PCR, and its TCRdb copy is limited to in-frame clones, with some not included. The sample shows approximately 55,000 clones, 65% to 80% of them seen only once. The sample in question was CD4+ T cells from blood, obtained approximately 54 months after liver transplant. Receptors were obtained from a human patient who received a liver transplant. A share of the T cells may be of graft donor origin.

DNA of the CDR3: TGTGCCAGCAGCCAGGACAGGGGGCCTGGAACTGAAGCTTTCTTT. It codes for CASSQDRGPGTEAFF. The rearrangement joins TRBV2 to TRBJ1-1; 11 bases line up with TRBD1. There are 15 residues in the CDR3. Germline CDR1 and CDR2: SNHLY and FYNNEI. V was clipped by 6 bases and J by 5 bases; unmatched bases: 8.

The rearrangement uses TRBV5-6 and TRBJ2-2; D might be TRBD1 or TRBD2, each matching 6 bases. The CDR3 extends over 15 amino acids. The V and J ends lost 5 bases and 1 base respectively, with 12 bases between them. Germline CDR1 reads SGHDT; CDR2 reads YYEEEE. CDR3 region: CASREGVLNTGELFF. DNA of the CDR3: TGTGCCAGCAGGGAGGGGGTGCTGAACACCGGGGAGCTGTTTTTT.

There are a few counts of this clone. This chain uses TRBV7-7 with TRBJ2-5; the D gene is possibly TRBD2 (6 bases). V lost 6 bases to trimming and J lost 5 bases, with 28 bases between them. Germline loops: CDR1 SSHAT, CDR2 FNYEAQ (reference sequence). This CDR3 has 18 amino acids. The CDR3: CASRPSGLRLGIMETQYF. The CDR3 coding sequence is TGTGCCAGCAGACCTAGTGGGCTGAGACTAGGAATAATGGAGACCCAGTACTTC.

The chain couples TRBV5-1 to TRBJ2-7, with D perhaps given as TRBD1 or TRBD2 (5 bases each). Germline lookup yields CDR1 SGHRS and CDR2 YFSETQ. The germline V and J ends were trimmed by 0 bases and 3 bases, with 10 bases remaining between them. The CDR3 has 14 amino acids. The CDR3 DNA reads TGCGCCAGCAGCTTGGTGGGGGACCTCTACGAGCAGTACTTC. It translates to CASSLVGDLYEQYF.

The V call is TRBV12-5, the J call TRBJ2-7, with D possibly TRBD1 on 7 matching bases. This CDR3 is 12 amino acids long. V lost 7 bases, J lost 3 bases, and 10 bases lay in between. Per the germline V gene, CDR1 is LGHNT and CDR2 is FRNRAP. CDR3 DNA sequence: TGTGCTAGTGCCCAGGGGGGCTACGAGCAGTACTTC. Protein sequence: CASAQGGYEQYF.